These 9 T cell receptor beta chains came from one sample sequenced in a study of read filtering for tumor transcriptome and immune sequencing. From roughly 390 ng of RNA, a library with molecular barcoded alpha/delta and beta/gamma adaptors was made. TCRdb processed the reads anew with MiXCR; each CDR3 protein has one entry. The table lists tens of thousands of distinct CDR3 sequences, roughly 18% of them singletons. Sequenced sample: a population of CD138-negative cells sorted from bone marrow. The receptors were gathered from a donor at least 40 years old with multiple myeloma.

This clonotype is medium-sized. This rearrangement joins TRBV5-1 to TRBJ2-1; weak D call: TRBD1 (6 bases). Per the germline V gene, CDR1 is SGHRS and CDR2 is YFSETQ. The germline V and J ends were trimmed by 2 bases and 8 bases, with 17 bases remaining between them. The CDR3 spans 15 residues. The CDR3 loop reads CASSFGTGPGDEQFF. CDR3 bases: TGCGCCAGCAGCTTCGGTACAGGGCCTGGGGATGAGCAGTTCTTC.

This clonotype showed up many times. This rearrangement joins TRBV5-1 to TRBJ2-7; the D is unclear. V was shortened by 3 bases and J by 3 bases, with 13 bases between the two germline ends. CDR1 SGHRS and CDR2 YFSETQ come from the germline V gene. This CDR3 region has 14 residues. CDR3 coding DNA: TGCGCCAGCAGCTGGAGTGGCGGAGTCTACGAGCAGTACTTC. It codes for CASSWSGGVYEQYF.

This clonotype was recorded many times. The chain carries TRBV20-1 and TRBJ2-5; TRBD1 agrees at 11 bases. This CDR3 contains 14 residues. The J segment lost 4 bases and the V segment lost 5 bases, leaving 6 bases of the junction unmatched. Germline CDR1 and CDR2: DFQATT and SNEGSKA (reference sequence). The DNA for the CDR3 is TGCAGTGCTTCAACCGGGACAGGGGGAGAGACCCAGTACTTC. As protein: CSASTGTGGETQYF.

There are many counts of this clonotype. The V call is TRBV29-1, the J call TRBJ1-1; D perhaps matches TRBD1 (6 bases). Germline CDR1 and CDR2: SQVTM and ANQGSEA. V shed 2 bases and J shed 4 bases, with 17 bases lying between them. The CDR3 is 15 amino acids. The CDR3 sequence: CSVEKERGPSTEAFF. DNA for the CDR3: TGCAGCGTTGAAAAAGAGCGGGGGCCGAGCACTGAAGCTTTCTTT.

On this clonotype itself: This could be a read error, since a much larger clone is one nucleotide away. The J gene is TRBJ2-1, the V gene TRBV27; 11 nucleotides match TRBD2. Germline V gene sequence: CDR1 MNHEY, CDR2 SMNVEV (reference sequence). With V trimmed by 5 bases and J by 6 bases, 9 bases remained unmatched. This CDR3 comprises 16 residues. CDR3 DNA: TGTGCCAGCAGTCGCCGATTAGCGGGAGGGGTCAATGAGCAGTTCTTC. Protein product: CASSRRLAGGVNEQFF.

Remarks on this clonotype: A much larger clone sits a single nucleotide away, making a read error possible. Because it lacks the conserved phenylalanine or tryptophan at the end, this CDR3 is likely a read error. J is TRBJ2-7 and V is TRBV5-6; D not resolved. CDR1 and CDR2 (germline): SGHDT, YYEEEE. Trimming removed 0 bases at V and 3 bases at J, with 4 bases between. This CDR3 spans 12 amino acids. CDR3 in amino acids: CASSLEGYEQYS. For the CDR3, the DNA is TGTGCCAGCAGCTTGGAGGGCTACGAGCAGTACTCC.

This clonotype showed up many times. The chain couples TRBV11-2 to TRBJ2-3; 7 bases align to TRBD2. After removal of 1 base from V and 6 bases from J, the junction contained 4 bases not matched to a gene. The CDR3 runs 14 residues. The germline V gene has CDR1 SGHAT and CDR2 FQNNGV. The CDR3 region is CASSLGLAADTQYF. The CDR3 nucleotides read TGTGCCAGCAGCTTAGGACTAGCTGCGGATACGCAGTATTTT.

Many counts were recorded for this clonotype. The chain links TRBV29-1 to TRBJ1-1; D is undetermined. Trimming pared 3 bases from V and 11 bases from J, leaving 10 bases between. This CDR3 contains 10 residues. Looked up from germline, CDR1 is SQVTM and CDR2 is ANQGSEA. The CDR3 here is CSVDLLDAFF. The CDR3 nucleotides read TGCAGCGTTGATCTCCTTGATGCTTTCTTT.

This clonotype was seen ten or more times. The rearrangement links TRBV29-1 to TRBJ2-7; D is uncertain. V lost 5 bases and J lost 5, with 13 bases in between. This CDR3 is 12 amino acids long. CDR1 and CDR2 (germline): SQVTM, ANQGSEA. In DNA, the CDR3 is TGCAGCGTTCGTGGCAGGAGCAACGAGCAGTACTTC. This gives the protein CSVRGRSNEQYF.